These 11 T cell receptor beta chains came from one sample sequenced in a study of PD-1 blockade in classical Hodgkin lymphoma. Clones were read by immunoSEQ multiplex PCR, and TCRdb kept only the in-frame ones, dropping some. The sample shows about 32,000 clones, 88% of them seen only once. The time point here: newly diagnosed, previously untreated cHL patient sample. Researchers report purifying CD4+ T cells from thawed PBMCs by magnetic negative selection. Sequenced material: CD4+ T cells from blood. The origin of the receptors is a human donor with classical Hodgkin lymphoma.

DNA of the CDR3: TGCGCCAGCAGCTTAACGGGACAGGGTTATTCACCCCTCCACTTT. Protein product: CASSLTGQGYSPLHF. The chain uses TRBV5-1 and TRBJ1-6, with TRBD1 matching over 9 bases. The CDR3 spans 15 residues. With 2 bases clipped from V and 8 bases from J, the junction kept 5 bases outside the gene matches. Germline V gives CDR1 SGHRS, CDR2 YFSETQ.

In nucleotides, the CDR3 is TGTGCCTGGAGTGTGACAGGGGCAGACCGGACTGAAGCTTTCTTT. It encodes CAWSVTGADRTEAFF. This chain joins TRBV30 and TRBJ1-1; 8 bases align to TRBD1. Germline V lookup: CDR1 GTSNPN, CDR2 SVGIG (reference sequence). The CDR3 sequence is 15 residues long. V was pared by 0 bases and J by 5 bases, with 8 bases of the junction left unmatched.

The V and J genes are TRBV30 and TRBJ2-3, with D possibly matching TRBD2 (7 bases). Germline CDR1 is GTSNPN and CDR2 is SVGIG (reference sequence). V was cut by 7 bases and J by 1 base, with 15 bases left in between. The CDR3 is made up of 14 amino acids. CDR3 sequence reads: CAFSKGGGTDTQYF. The CDR3 nucleotides read TGTGCCTTCTCCAAGGGGGGGGGCACAGATACGCAGTATTTT.

This chain uses TRBV28 with TRBJ2-7, with D perhaps assigned TRBD1 or TRBD2 (5 bases each). The ends were cut back, 3 bases at V and 3 bases at J, with 6 bases in the middle. The CDR3 sequence is 12 residues long. Germline V gene lookup returns CDR1 MDHEN and CDR2 SYDVKM. This chain's CDR3 is CASSLGDYEQYF. CDR3 DNA sequence: TGTGCCAGCAGTTTGGGGGACTACGAGCAGTACTTC.

This rearrangement joins TRBV4-1 to TRBJ2-7; 7 bases are shared with TRBD2. With V trimmed by 1 base and J by 2 bases, 11 bases remained unmatched. Germline loops: CDR1 MGHRA, CDR2 YSYEKL. The CDR3 runs 17 residues. In nucleotides, the CDR3 is TGCGCCAGCAGCCAAGTTGCGGGAGAAGGGTTAGCCTACGAGCAGTACTTC. The encoded protein is CASSQVAGEGLAYEQYF.

The chain uses TRBV11-3 and TRBJ2-7; TRBD1 aligns across 9 bases. Germline V lookup: CDR1 SGHNT, CDR2 YENEEA. The CDR3 has 14 residues. The V and J ends lost 11 bases and 6 bases, in that order; junction bases with no gene match: 14. The CDR3 coding sequence is TGTGCCTCCTCCCCCGGGACAGGGATGGCCGAGCAGTACGTC. It yields the protein CASSPGTGMAEQYV.

CDR3 coding DNA: TGTGCCAGCCGTGGTAGCGGGATTCGCACAGATACGCAGTATTTT. It specifies CASRGSGIRTDTQYF. This sequence joins TRBV11-2 and TRBJ2-3, with 8 bases fitting TRBD2. CDR3 length equals 15 residues. Germline assignment: CDR1 SGHAT and CDR2 FQNNGV. J gave up 1 base and V 8 bases, and 8 bases lay outside the gene matches. The full variable domain, its missing parts supplied by reference TRBV11-2 and TRBJ2-3, is EAGVAQSPRYKIIEKRQSVAFWCNPISGHATLYWYQQILGQGPKLLIQFQNNGVVDDSQLPKDRFSAERLKGVDSTLKIQPAKLEDSAVYLCASRGSGIRTDTQYFGPGTRLTVL.

V gene TRBV27 combines with J gene TRBJ1-5; 7 bases agree with TRBD1. This CDR3 contains 15 residues. Germline CDR1 and CDR2: MNHEY and SMNVEV (reference sequence). J lost 4 bases, V lost 4 bases, and 7 bases had no gene match. The CDR3 DNA reads TGTGCCAGCAGTTCCCGACAGGGAAGAAATCAGCCCCAGCATTTT. It codes for CASSSRQGRNQPQHF.

This clone has only one observation. The CDR3 is CASSMGDSRNNEQFF. The CDR3 region has the DNA TGTGCCAGTAGTATGGGGGACTCCCGCAACAATGAGCAGTTCTTC. This chain joins TRBV19 and TRBJ2-1; TRBD2 is a possible D gene (6 bases). The CDR3 contains 15 residues. Germline CDR1 LNHDA, CDR2 SQIVND (reference sequence). Trimming cost V 3 bases and J 5 bases, with 14 bases left between them.

The chain couples TRBV6-4 to TRBJ2-1; D may be TRBD1 (5 bases). The length of the CDR3 is 12 residues. Germline loops: CDR1 MRHNA, CDR2 SNTAGT. The ends were cut back, 2 bases at V and 12 bases at J, with 11 bases in the middle. The CDR3: CASSDQGSRQFF. The CDR3 nucleotides are TGTGCCAGCAGTGACCAGGGCTCGCGGCAGTTCTTC.

This clone was seen a few times. The chain recombines TRBV7-3 with TRBJ2-1; no clear D. This CDR3 comprises 16 residues. CDR1 is SGHTA, CDR2 FQGTGA, per germline. Trimming cost V 5 bases and J 6 bases, with 20 bases left between them. The CDR3 loop reads CASSISGVAASNEQFF. Written as DNA, the CDR3 is TGTGCCAGCAGCATCTCCGGAGTAGCTGCCTCCAATGAGCAGTTCTTC.